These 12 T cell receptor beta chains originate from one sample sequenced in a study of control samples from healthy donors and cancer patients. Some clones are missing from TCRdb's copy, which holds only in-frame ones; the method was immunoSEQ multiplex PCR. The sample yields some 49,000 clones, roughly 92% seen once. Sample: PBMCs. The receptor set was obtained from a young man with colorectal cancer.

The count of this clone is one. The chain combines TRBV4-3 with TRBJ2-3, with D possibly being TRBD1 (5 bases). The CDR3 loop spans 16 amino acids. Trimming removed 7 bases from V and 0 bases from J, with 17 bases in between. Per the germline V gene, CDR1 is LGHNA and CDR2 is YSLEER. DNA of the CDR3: TGCGCCAGCAACAGAGATAAGGGGTCCAGCACAGATACGCAGTATTTT. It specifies CASNRDKGSSTDTQYF.

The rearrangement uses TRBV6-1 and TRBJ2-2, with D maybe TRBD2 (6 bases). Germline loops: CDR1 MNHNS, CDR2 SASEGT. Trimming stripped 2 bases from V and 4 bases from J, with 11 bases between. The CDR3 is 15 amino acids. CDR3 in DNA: TGTGCCAGCAGTGAATCCGTGCGGGGCACCGGGGAGCTGTTTTTT. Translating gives CASSESVRGTGELFF.

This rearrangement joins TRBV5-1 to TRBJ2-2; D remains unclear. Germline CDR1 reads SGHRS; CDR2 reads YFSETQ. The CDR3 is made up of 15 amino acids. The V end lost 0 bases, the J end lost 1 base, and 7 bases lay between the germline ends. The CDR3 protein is CASSLDPGNTGELFF. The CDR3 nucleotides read TGCGCCAGCAGCTTGGATCCGGGGAACACCGGGGAGCTGTTTTTT.

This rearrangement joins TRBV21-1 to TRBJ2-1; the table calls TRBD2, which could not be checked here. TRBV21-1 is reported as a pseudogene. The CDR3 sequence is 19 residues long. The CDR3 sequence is CASSNQPPAAGASYDEQFF. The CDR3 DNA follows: TGTGCCAGCAGCAACCAGCCCCCTGCAGCGGGGGCCTCATACGATGAGCAGTTCTTC.

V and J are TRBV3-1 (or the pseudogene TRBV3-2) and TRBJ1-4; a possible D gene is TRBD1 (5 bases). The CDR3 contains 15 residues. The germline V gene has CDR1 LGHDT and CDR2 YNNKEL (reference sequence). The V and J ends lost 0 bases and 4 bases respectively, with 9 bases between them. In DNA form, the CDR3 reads TGTGCCAGCAGCCAAGACGGGGGAATTAATGAAAAACTGTTTTTT. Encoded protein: CASSQDGGINEKLFF.

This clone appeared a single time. The DNA of the CDR3 is TGTGCCAGCACCCACCGCAGTTCCTACGAGCAGTACTTC. It translates to CASTHRSSYEQYF. V usage is TRBV12-3 or TRBV12-4 and J usage is TRBJ2-7; D ambiguous. This CDR3 is 13 amino acids long. The ends were cut back, 7 bases at V and 1 base at J, with 11 bases in the middle.

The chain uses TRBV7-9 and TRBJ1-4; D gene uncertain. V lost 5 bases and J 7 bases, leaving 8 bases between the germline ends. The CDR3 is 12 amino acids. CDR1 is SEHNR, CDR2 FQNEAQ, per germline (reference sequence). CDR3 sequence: CASSGGGEKLFF. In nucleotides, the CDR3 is TGTGCCAGCAGCGGAGGAGGTGAAAAACTGTTTTTT. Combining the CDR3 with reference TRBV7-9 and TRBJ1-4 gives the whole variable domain DTGVSQNPRHKITKRGQNVTFRCDPISEHNRLYWYRQTLGQGPEFLTYFQNEAQLEKSRLLSDRFSAERPKGSFSTLEIQRTEQGDSAMYLCASSGGGEKLFFGSGTQLSVL.

The CDR3 nucleotides read TGTGCCAGCAGCATTGAGACAGGCGGGTACACCGGGGAGCTGTTTTTT. Amino acids: CASSIETGGYTGELFF. The V call is TRBV5-4, the J call TRBJ2-2; D is possibly TRBD1 (6 bases). V was cut by 4 bases and J by 3 bases, with 16 bases left in between. Germline V gene data show CDR1 as SGHNT and CDR2 as YYREEE (reference sequence). CDR3 length equals 16 residues.

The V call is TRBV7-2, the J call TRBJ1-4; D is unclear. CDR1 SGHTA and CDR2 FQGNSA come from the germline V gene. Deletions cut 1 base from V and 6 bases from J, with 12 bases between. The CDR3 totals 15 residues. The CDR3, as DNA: TGTGCCAGCAGCTTAGGGAGGGAGGTGTATGAAAAACTGTTTTTT. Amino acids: CASSLGREVYEKLFF.

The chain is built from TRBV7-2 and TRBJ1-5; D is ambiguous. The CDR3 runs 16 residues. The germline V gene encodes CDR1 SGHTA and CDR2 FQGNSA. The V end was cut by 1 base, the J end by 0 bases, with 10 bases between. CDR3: CASSLVTDYSNQPQHF. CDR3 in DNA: TGTGCCAGCAGCTTAGTAACGGATTATAGCAATCAGCCCCAGCATTTT.

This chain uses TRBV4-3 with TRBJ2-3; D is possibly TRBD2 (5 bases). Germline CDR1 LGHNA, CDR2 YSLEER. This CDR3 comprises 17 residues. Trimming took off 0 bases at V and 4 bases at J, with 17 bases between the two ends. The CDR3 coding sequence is TGCGCCAGCAGCCAAGATCTAGGTTTCACCGGGGCAGATACGCAGTATTTT. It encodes CASSQDLGFTGADTQYF.

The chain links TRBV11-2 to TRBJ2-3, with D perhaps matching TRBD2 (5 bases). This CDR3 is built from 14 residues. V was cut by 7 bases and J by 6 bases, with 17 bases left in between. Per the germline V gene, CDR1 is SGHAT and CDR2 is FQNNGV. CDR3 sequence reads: CASTRASNPDTQYF. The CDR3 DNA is TGTGCCAGCACCCGCGCTAGCAATCCGGATACGCAGTATTTT.